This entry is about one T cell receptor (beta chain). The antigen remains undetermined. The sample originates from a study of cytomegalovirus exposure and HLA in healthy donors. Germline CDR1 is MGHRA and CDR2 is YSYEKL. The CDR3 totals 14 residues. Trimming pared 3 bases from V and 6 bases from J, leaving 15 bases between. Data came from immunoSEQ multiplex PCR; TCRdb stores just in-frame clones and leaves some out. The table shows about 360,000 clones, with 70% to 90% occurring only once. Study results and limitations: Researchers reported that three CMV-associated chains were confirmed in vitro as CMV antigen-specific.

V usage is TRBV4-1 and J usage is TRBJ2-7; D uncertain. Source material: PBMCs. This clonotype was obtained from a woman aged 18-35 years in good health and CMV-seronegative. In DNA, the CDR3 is TGCGCCAGCAGCCAGACACCCGTCTCTCGCGAGCAGTACTTC. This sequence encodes CASSQTPVSREQYF.